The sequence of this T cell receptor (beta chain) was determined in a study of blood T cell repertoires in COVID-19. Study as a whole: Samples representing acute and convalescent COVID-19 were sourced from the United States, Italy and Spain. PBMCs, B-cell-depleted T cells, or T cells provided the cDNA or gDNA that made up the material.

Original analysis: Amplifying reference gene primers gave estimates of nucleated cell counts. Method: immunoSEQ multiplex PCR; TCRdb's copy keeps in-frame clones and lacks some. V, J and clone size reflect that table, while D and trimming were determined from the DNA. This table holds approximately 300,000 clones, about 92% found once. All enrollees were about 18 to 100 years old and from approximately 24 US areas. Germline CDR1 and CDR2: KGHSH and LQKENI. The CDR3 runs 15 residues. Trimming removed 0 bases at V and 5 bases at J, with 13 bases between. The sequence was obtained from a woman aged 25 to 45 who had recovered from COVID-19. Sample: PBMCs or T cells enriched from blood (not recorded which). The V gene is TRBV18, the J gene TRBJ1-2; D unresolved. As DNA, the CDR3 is TGTGCCAGCTCACCACCGGCCAGTCTGAGGTATGGCTACACCTTC. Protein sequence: CASSPPASLRYGYTF.